This T cell receptor (beta chain) was obtained from a study of T-cell memory formation after mild COVID-19. Study-level points and caveats: The second-wave clones peaking on day 37 were not confirmed as SARS-CoV-2-specific.

The germline V gene has CDR1 SEHNR and CDR2 FQNEAQ (reference sequence). This CDR3 comprises 13 residues. Trimming pared 5 bases from V and 10 bases from J, leaving 15 bases between. TCRdb redid the calling of the 5' RACE reads with MiXCR, one entry per CDR3 protein. The sample contains some 210,000 distinct CDR3 sequences, about 10% of which appear only once. This clonotype has only a few counts. Antigen unknown. This TCR was sampled from a man aged 18 to 29 who had mild COVID-19 (a few samples of this study predate the infection). Cell type and time point are not known. This chain connects TRBV7-9 to TRBJ1-3; weak D call: TRBD1 (6 bases). The sequencing sample was made of PBMCs or a T cell subset sorted from them (not recorded which). The CDR3, as DNA: TGTGCCAGCAGCAGGACAGAAGTCACTACCATATATTTT. The encoded protein is CASSRTEVTTIYF.